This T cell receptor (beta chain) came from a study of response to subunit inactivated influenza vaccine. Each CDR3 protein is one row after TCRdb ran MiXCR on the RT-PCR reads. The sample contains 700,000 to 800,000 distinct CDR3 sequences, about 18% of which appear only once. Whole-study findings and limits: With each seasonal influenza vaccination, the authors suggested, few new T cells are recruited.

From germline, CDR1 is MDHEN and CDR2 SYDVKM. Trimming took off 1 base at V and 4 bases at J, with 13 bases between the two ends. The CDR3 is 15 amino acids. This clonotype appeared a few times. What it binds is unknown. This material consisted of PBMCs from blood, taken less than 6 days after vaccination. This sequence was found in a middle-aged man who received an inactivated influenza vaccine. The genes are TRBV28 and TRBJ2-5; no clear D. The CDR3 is CASSLLSTYGETQYF. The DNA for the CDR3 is TGTGCCAGCAGTTTATTATCAACCTACGGAGAGACCCAGTACTTC.